Given below is one TCR beta chain in context. The data are from a study of blood T cell repertoires in COVID-19. Study in general: Sources were T cells, B-cell-depleted T cells, or PBMCs; the material itself was cDNA or gDNA.

Measured with immunoSEQ multiplex PCR; TCRdb has only the in-frame clones, and not every one. Of about 170,000 clones listed, less than 85% are singletons. This sequence originates from a human donor with acute or convalescent COVID-19. The donor label of this sample is uncertain. What was sequenced was peripheral blood.

CDR3 in amino acids: CASSPTGRYEKLFF. In DNA, the CDR3 is TGTGCCAGCAGCCCCACGGGGAGATACGAAAAACTGTTTTTT. The genes are TRBV6-5 and TRBJ1-4, with D hard to call. Germline values: CDR1 MNHEY, CDR2 SVGAGI. The V and J ends lost 6 bases and 8 bases respectively, with 16 bases between them. This CDR3 contains 14 residues.